Shown below are 29 T cell receptor beta chains from a single sample sequenced in a study of T cells in Graves' hyperthyroidism and ophthalmopathy. RNA transcripts gave rise to amplified TCR beta CDR3 regions. The HTBI primer set served for first-round RT-PCR of the TCR CDR3. TCRdb passed the multiplex PCR reads through MiXCR, listing each CDR3 protein once. The sample records 600,000 to 900,000 distinct CDR3 sequences, about 17% being singletons. Material for sequencing was blood. These TCRs come from a man aged 18-30 years with Graves' hyperthyroidism.

This clonotype has a count of ten or more. This chain joins TRBV11-1 and TRBJ1-1, with TRBD1 as a possible D gene (6 bases). Germline V CDR1 and CDR2: SGHAT, FQDESV (reference sequence). This CDR3 is built from 12 residues. V gave up 10 bases and J gave up 4 bases, with 13 bases separating them. CDR3 sequence (DNA): TGTGCCACGGCCCGGGGGGCCACTGAAGCTTTCTTT. Protein product: CATARGATEAFF.

J is TRBJ2-1 and V is TRBV9; TRBD2 matches 7 bases. CDR3 length: 16 residues. Per germline, CDR1 SGDLS and CDR2 YYNGEE. The V gene end was trimmed by 3 bases and the J gene end by 7 bases; junction bases not matched to a gene: 13. In DNA, the CDR3 is TGTGCCAGCAGCGCGGGTGGGGGAGGGCCCTCGAATGAGCAGTTCTTC. Amino acid sequence: CASSAGGGGPSNEQFF.

The chain employs TRBV6-9 and TRBJ2-3; 7 nucleotides agree with TRBD2. Looked up from germline, CDR1 is MNHGY and CDR2 is SVAAGI. The CDR3 length is 17 residues. The V segment lost 4 bases and the J segment 3 bases; nucleotides outside the gene matches: 13. Here the CDR3 DNA reads TGTGCCAGCAGTTCCCCGGCTGGCGGGAGCATTACAGATACGCAGTATTTT. Protein product: CASSSPAGGSITDTQYF.

There are many counts of this clonotype. The chain joins TRBV20-1 to TRBJ2-1; no definite D call. Germline assignment: CDR1 DFQATT and CDR2 SNEGSKA (reference sequence). V was cut by 5 bases and J by 0 bases, with 11 bases left in between. The CDR3 has 14 residues. DNA for the CDR3: TGCAGTGCTGATGGTCTAGGCTCCTACAATGAGCAGTTCTTC. It is translated as CSADGLGSYNEQFF.

The sample holds many counts of this clonotype. The chain's CDR3 is CASSEEQLVAQHF. DNA for the CDR3: TGTGCCAGCAGTGAGGAGCAGTTAGTGGCCCAGCATTTT. The genes are TRBV2 and TRBJ1-5; no definite D call. V lost 3 bases and J 11 bases, leaving 14 bases between the germline ends. The germline V gene encodes CDR1 SNHLY and CDR2 FYNNEI. This CDR3 region has 13 residues.

J is TRBJ2-1 and V is TRBV30; 9 positions agree with TRBD2. The CDR3 has 16 residues. The junction had 10 bases not matched to a gene; V was cut back by 3 bases and J by 4 bases. From germline, CDR1 is GTSNPN and CDR2 SVGIG (reference sequence). The CDR3 DNA reads as TGTGCCTGGAGAGGCCAGCGGGAGGCGGGGTACAATGAGCAGTTCTTC. Translation: CAWRGQREAGYNEQFF.

Points on this clonotype: At one of its ends the junction is not consistent with the germline gene, which may arise from a read error. The rearrangement joins TRBV28 to TRBJ1-6, with D hard to call. Per the germline V gene, CDR1 is MDHEN and CDR2 is SYDVKM. The CDR3 contains 17 residues. CDR3: CASSLTPNRGYSSPLHF. The CDR3 DNA reads as TGTGCCAGCAGTTTAACCCCGAACCGAGGATATAGTTCACCCCTCCACTTT.

This clonotype was counted many times. The chain is built from TRBV18 and TRBJ2-5; D is ambiguous. This CDR3 is built from 14 residues. V lost 2 bases and J lost 3, with 10 bases in between. The germline V gene encodes CDR1 KGHSH and CDR2 LQKENI. The CDR3 here is CASSPNFQEETQYF. DNA of the CDR3: TGTGCCAGCTCACCAAACTTCCAGGAAGAGACCCAGTACTTC.

V is TRBV11-2 and J is TRBJ2-1; D call uncertain. Trimming cost V 5 bases and J 7 bases, with 9 bases left between them. Germline V gene lookup returns CDR1 SGHAT and CDR2 FQNNGV. The CDR3 loop spans 12 amino acids. The CDR3, as DNA: TGTGCCAGCAGCAAATCCTTAAATGAGCAGTTCTTC. Its translation is CASSKSLNEQFF.

This clonotype occurred many times. V usage is TRBV11-2 and J usage is TRBJ2-7; D is uncertain. V was cut by 3 bases and J by 0 bases, with 12 bases left in between. The germline V gene encodes CDR1 SGHAT and CDR2 FQNNGV. The length of the CDR3 is 15 residues. The CDR3 region is CASSFTTVSSYEQYF. The CDR3 nucleotides read TGTGCCAGCAGCTTTACGACGGTCTCCTCCTACGAGCAGTACTTC.

The rearrangement links TRBV20-1 to TRBJ1-2, with 11 bases matching TRBD1. CDR3 length equals 18 residues. Germline values: CDR1 DFQATT, CDR2 SNEGSKA (reference sequence). The J segment lost 2 bases and the V segment lost 1 base, leaving 12 bases of the junction unmatched. The CDR3 is CSARGLGGQGGINYGYTF. DNA for the CDR3: TGCAGTGCTAGAGGATTAGGGGGACAGGGGGGCATCAACTATGGCTACACCTTC.

CDR3 sequence reads: CSVEAPRGGEQFF. CDR3 nucleotide sequence: TGCAGCGTTGAAGCCCCTCGGGGGGGTGAGCAGTTCTTC. V usage is TRBV29-1 and J usage is TRBJ2-1; 8 positions match TRBD2. Unmatched junction bases numbered 5, after V lost 1 base and J lost 9 bases. CDR3 length: 13 residues. From germline, CDR1 is SQVTM and CDR2 ANQGSEA.

This clonotype was seen repeatedly, ten times or more. The chain joins TRBV20-1 to TRBJ2-5; either TRBD1 or TRBD2 may fit D (5 bases each). The CDR3 extends over 12 amino acids. From germline, CDR1 is DFQATT and CDR2 SNEGSKA (reference sequence). V gave up 3 bases and J gave up 4 bases, with 9 bases separating them. The CDR3 region has the DNA TGCAGTGCTAGTGAGGGGTTAGAGACCCAGTACTTC. Translation gives CSASEGLETQYF.

This clonotype was counted at least ten times. The chain uses TRBV5-1 and TRBJ2-1; D call uncertain. CDR1 is SGHRS and CDR2 is YFSETQ in the germline V gene. V shed 3 bases and J shed 6 bases, with 19 bases lying between them. The CDR3 runs to 16 residues. In DNA form, the CDR3 reads TGCGCCAGCAGCTCGGCGTCCCACCGCAAGACCAATGAGCAGTTCTTC. Amino acids: CASSSASHRKTNEQFF. The entire variable domain, with the rest obtained from reference TRBV5-1 and TRBJ2-1, is as follows: KAGVTQTPRYLIKTRGQQVTLSCSPISGHRSVSWYQQTPGQGLQFLFEYFSETQRNKGNFPGRFSGRQFSNSRSEMNVSTLELGDSALYLCASSSASHRKTNEQFFGPGTRLTVL.

Concerning this clonotype: Being one base from a much bigger clone, this may be a read error. The V and J genes are TRBV13 and TRBJ2-7; 10 bases agree with TRBD1. From germline, CDR1 is PRHDT and CDR2 FYEKMQ (reference sequence). With 6 bases clipped from V and 0 bases from J, the junction kept 2 bases outside the gene matches. The CDR3 sequence is 14 residues long. The CDR3: CASRGQGRSYEQYF. In DNA, the CDR3 is TGTGCCAGCAGGGGACAGGGGCGCTCCTACGAGCAGTACTTC.

In its sample, this clonotype was seen a few times. V usage is TRBV2 and J usage is TRBJ2-1; 7 nucleotides agree with TRBD2. Trimming cost V 7 bases and J 5 bases; bases outside gene matches: 5. The germline CDR1 and CDR2 sequences are SNHLY and FYNNEI. The CDR3 is 13 amino acids. DNA of the CDR3: TGTGCCAGCACCCTAGCGGAAGACAATGAGCAGTTCTTC. Protein product: CASTLAEDNEQFF. Full variable domain (remainder filled in from reference TRBV2 and TRBJ2-1): EPEVTQTPSHQVTQMGQEVILRCVPISNHLYFYWYRQILGQKVEFLVSFYNNEISEKSEIFDDQFSVERPDGSNFTLKIRSTKLEDSAMYFCASTLAEDNEQFFGPGTRLTVL.

In this sample, this clonotype turned up many times. J is TRBJ1-5 and V is TRBV6-2 or TRBV6-3, with D tentatively TRBD1 (5 bases). Germline V gene lookup returns CDR1 MNHEY and CDR2 SVGEGT. Between the trimmed V and J ends, which lost 6 bases and 4 bases, there was a span of 10 bases. This CDR3 has 13 residues. CDR3 residues: CASSLTENQPQHF. The CDR3 nucleotides read TGTGCCAGCAGCCTGACAGAGAATCAGCCCCAGCATTTT.

The chain joins TRBV29-1 to TRBJ2-7; the match to TRBD2 covers 7 bases. Germline V gives CDR1 SQVTM, CDR2 ANQGSEA. Trimming at V came to 4 bases and at J to 5 bases, leaving 2 bases not matched to a gene. This CDR3 is 11 amino acids long. The chain's CDR3 is CSVGEGHEQYF. For the CDR3, the DNA is TGCAGCGTTGGGGAGGGACACGAGCAGTACTTC.

The rearrangement joins TRBV20-1 to TRBJ2-7; a weak D match, TRBD1 (6 bases). The CDR3 extends over 14 amino acids. Germline loops: CDR1 DFQATT, CDR2 SNEGSKA (reference sequence). The germline V and J ends were trimmed by 3 bases and 0 bases, with 12 bases remaining between them. CDR3 residues: CSASGDINSYEQYF. The CDR3, as DNA: TGCAGTGCTAGTGGGGACATAAACTCCTACGAGCAGTACTTC.

This clonotype has more than one count but fewer than ten. The chain recombines TRBV7-2 with TRBJ2-5; 7 nucleotides match TRBD1. The ends lost 1 base at V and 5 bases at J; junction bases unmatched: 10. Germline loops: CDR1 SGHTA, CDR2 FQGNSA. This CDR3 comprises 16 residues. The CDR3 loop reads CASSLGRQGSLETQYF. The CDR3 region has the DNA TGTGCCAGCAGCTTAGGGCGACAGGGTAGCTTGGAGACCCAGTACTTC.

This clonotype was picked up a small number of times. This chain connects TRBV10-3 to TRBJ1-2; 7 nucleotides line up with TRBD1. CDR1 ENHRY and CDR2 SYGVKD come from the germline V gene. The J segment lost 5 bases and the V segment lost 0 bases, leaving 3 bases of the junction unmatched. CDR3 length: 14 amino acids. CDR3 in DNA: TGTGCCATCAGTGAGTCAGGGGGCACTTATGGCTACACCTTC. Encoded protein: CAISESGGTYGYTF.

This clonotype has a count of ten or more. The CDR3 sequence: CASSLDWGSQPQHF. As DNA, the CDR3 is TGTGCCAGCAGCTTAGATTGGGGCAGCCAGCCCCAGCATTTT. This chain uses TRBV11-2 with TRBJ1-5, with D possibly being TRBD1 (5 bases). The CDR3 runs 14 residues. V dropped 0 bases and J dropped 7 bases, with 10 bases sitting between them. CDR1 and CDR2 (germline): SGHAT, FQNNGV.

This clonotype has a handful of counts. The V call is TRBV6-7, the J call TRBJ1-1; D is unresolved. TRBV6-7 qualifies as an ORF whose function is uncertain. Trimming took 11 bases from V and 0 from J, leaving 10 bases between them. The CDR3 is made up of 12 amino acids. The CDR3 here is CAGSTLNTEAFF. The CDR3 DNA is TGTGCCGGGAGCACCTTGAACACTGAAGCTTTCTTT.

This clonotype was observed at least ten times. The rearrangement links TRBV27 to TRBJ2-7; D not resolved. The V end lost 2 bases, the J end lost 4 bases, and 9 bases lay between the germline ends. CDR1 is MNHEY, CDR2 SMNVEV, per germline (reference sequence). This CDR3 comprises 13 residues. The CDR3: CASSLRLGYEQYF. The CDR3 DNA reads as TGTGCCAGCAGTTTACGCTTGGGGTACGAGCAGTACTTC.

This clonotype came up many times. This chain joins TRBV12-3 or TRBV12-4 and TRBJ1-6; 8 positions match TRBD1. Trimming removed 1 base from V and 6 bases from J; junction bases left unmatched: 5. The CDR3 length is 16 residues. The CDR3 sequence: CASSLGPTGVNSPLHF. CDR3 sequence (DNA): TGTGCCAGCAGTTTAGGCCCGACAGGGGTTAATTCACCCCTCCACTTT.

This clonotype was observed many times. This sequence joins TRBV10-3 and TRBJ2-3; TRBD2 matches at 10 bases. With V trimmed by 0 bases and J by 4 bases, 10 bases remained unmatched. CDR1 and CDR2 (germline): ENHRY, SYGVKD. The CDR3 contains 18 residues. The CDR3 nucleotides are TGTGCCATCAGTGAGTCTGTTCGGCTAGCGGGAGACCCAGATACGCAGTATTTT. Translated: CAISESVRLAGDPDTQYF.

In this sample, this clonotype turned up many times. V is TRBV5-6 and J is TRBJ1-1, with D unclear. The germline V gene has CDR1 SGHDT and CDR2 YYEEEE. This CDR3 is built from 14 residues. V was pared by 4 bases and J by 6 bases, with 16 bases between. CDR3 sequence: CASSLGRKSAEAFF. The CDR3 nucleotides read TGTGCCAGCAGCCTTGGACGGAAGTCCGCTGAAGCTTTCTTT.

This clonotype showed up just a few times. This chain joins TRBV6-2 or TRBV6-3 and TRBJ1-5; D remains ambiguous. The germline gives CDR1 MNHEY, CDR2 SVGEGT. With 2 bases removed from V and 0 bases from J, the gap between germline ends came to 11 bases. The CDR3 runs to 16 residues. CDR3 sequence (DNA): TGTGCCAGCAGTTACCCCGGGATCTATAGCAATCAGCCCCAGCATTTT. Its translation is CASSYPGIYSNQPQHF.

This clonotype was recorded many times. The chain has TRBV2 and TRBJ2-7, with 11 bases matching TRBD2. CDR1 is SNHLY, CDR2 FYNNEI, per germline. V shed 6 bases, J shed 1 base, and the junction held 5 bases outside the gene matches. This CDR3 has 15 residues. The CDR3 protein is CASSETSGISYEQYF. Written as DNA, the CDR3 is TGTGCCAGCAGCGAGACTAGCGGGATATCCTACGAGCAGTACTTC.